What follows are 9 T cell receptor beta chains derived from one specimen sequenced in a study of blood T cell repertoires in COVID-19. Profiling relied on immunoSEQ multiplex PCR, and the TCRdb table lists in-frame clones only, not all of them. The sample carries 250,000 to 300,000 clones, 90% recorded once. The sample consisted of PBMCs or T cells enriched from blood (not recorded which). Receptor source: a woman aged 30 to 39 who had recovered from COVID-19.

The genes are TRBV30 and TRBJ1-6, with D uncertain. Germline CDR1 and CDR2: GTSNPN and SVGIG (reference sequence). V lost 3 bases and J 5 bases, leaving 14 bases between the germline ends. The CDR3 runs 15 residues. This CDR3 is CAWSPGIGDNSPLHF. The CDR3, as DNA: TGTGCCTGGAGCCCCGGGATTGGAGATAATTCACCCCTCCACTTT.

The chain has TRBV5-4 and TRBJ2-5; 14 positions match TRBD2. From germline, CDR1 is SGHNT and CDR2 YYREEE (reference sequence). The trim removed 3 bases at V and 5 bases at J, leaving 9 bases unmatched. There are 17 residues in the CDR3. DNA of the CDR3: TGTGCCAGCAGCTCACCGGGACTAGCGGGAGTTGGTGAGACCCAGTACTTC. Residues: CASSSPGLAGVGETQYF.

The V and J genes are TRBV3-1 (or the pseudogene TRBV3-2) and TRBJ2-1, with 7 bases aligning to TRBD2. V lost 4 bases, J lost 1 base, and 4 bases stayed unmatched. The CDR3 is made up of 15 amino acids. From germline, CDR1 is LGHDT and CDR2 YNNKEL (reference sequence). CDR3 loop: CASSPWRESYNEQFF. CDR3 nucleotide sequence: TGTGCCAGCAGCCCCTGGCGGGAGTCCTACAATGAGCAGTTCTTC.

Relative to its sample, this clone is large. The gene calls are TRBV2 and TRBJ1-1; D unclear. Germline V gene data show CDR1 as SNHLY and CDR2 as FYNNEI. This CDR3 contains 11 residues. V lost 6 bases and J 1 base, leaving 3 bases between the germline ends. Here the CDR3 DNA reads TGTGCCAGCAGCAGGAACACTGAAGCTTTCTTT. Translation gives CASSRNTEAFF.

The chain joins TRBV9 to TRBJ1-3; D not certain. Germline V gene sequence: CDR1 SGDLS, CDR2 YYNGEE. V shed 3 bases and J shed 3 bases, with 10 bases lying between them. This CDR3 is built from 14 residues. The CDR3 DNA sequence: TGTGCCAGCAGCGGAGATTCAAATGGAAACACCATATATTTT. This sequence encodes CASSGDSNGNTIYF.

The rearrangement links TRBV11-2 to TRBJ2-1; D is ambiguous. Trimming took 2 bases from V and 3 from J, leaving 8 bases between them. Germline assignment: CDR1 SGHAT and CDR2 FQNNGV. The CDR3 spans 14 residues. CDR3 in DNA: TGTGCCAGCAGCTTACTAGTAAACTACAATGAGCAGTTCTTC. Amino acids: CASSLLVNYNEQFF.

The chain has TRBV27 and TRBJ1-1, with 9 bases fitting TRBD1. The V gene end was trimmed by 5 bases and the J gene end by 4 bases; junction bases not matched to a gene: 5. Germline CDR1 reads MNHEY; CDR2 reads SMNVEV (reference sequence). CDR3 size: 14 residues. CDR3 bases: TGTGCCAGCAGTACCAAGACAGGGGGCACTGAAGCTTTCTTT. Protein product: CASSTKTGGTEAFF.

This sequence joins TRBV28 and TRBJ1-2; 11 bases line up with TRBD1. The V gene's germline CDR1 is MDHEN and CDR2 SYDVKM. Losses at the gene ends were 6 bases for V and 2 bases for J; bases not matched to a gene: 5. The CDR3 contains 15 residues. CDR3 coding DNA: TGTGCCAGCAGGCCGGGGACAGGGGGAAACTATGGCTACACCTTC. It is translated as CASRPGTGGNYGYTF.

CDR3 region: CASSSTTSVAYNEQFF. CDR3 DNA sequence: TGTGCCAGCAGCTCAACGACTAGCGTCGCCTACAATGAGCAGTTCTTC. The J gene is TRBJ2-1, the V gene TRBV5-6; 8 bases match TRBD2. Germline V gives CDR1 SGHDT, CDR2 YYEEEE. The ends lost 3 bases at V and 2 bases at J; junction bases unmatched: 7. The CDR3 spans 16 residues.